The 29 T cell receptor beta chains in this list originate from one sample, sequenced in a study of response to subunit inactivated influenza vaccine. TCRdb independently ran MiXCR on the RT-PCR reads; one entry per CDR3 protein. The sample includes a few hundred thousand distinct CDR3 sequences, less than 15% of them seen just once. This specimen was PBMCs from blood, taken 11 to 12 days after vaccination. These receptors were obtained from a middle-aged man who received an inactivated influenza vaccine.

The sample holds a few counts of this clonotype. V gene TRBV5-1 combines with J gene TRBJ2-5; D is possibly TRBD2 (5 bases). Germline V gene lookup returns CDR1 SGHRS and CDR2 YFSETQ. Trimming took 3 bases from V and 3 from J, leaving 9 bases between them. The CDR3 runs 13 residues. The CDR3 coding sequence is TGCGCCAGCAGCTCTCTAGCAGAAGAGACCCAGTACTTC. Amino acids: CASSSLAEETQYF. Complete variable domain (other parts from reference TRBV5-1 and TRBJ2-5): KAGVTQTPRYLIKTRGQQVTLSCSPISGHRSVSWYQQTPGQGLQFLFEYFSETQRNKGNFPGRFSGRQFSNSRSEMNVSTLELGDSALYLCASSSLAEETQYFGPGTRLLVL.

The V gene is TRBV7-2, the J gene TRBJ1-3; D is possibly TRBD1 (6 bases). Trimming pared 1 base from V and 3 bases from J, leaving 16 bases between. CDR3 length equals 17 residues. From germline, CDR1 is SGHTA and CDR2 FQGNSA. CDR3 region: CASSLVGQGIIGNTIYF. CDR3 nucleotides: TGTGCCAGCAGCTTAGTGGGTCAGGGGATAATTGGAAACACCATATATTTT. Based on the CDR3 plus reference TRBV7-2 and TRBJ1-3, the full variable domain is GAGVSQSPSNKVTEKGKDVELRCDPISGHTALYWYRQSLGQGLEFLIYFQGNSAPDKSGLPSDRFSAERTGGSVSTLTIQRTQQEDSAVYLCASSLVGQGIIGNTIYFGEGSWLTVV.

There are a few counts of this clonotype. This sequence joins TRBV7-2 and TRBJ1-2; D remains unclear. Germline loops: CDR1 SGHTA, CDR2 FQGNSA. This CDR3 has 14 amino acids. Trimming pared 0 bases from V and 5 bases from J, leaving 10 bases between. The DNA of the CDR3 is TGTGCCAGCAGCTTAGCCCAGACGGGATATGGCTACACCTTC. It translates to CASSLAQTGYGYTF.

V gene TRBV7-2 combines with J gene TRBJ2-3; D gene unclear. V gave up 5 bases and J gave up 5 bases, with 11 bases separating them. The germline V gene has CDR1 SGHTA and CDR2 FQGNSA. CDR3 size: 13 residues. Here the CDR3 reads CASSPVLRDTQYF. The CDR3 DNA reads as TGTGCCAGCAGCCCAGTTCTTAGAGATACGCAGTATTTT.

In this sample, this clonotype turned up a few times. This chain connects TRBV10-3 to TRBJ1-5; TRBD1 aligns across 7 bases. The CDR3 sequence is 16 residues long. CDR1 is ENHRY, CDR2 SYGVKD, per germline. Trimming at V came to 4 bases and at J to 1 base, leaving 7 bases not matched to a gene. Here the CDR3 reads CAISASNRGSNQPQHF. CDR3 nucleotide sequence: TGTGCCATCAGTGCTTCTAACAGGGGCAGCAATCAGCCCCAGCATTTT.

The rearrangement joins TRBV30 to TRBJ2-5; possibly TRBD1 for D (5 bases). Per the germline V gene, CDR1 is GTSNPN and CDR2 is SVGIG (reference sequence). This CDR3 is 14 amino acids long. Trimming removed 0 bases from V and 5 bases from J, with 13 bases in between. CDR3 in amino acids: CAWSVDTAAETQYF. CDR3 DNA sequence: TGTGCCTGGAGTGTGGACACTGCGGCGGAGACCCAGTACTTC. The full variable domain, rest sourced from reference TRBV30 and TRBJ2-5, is SQTIHQWPATLVQPVGSPLSLECTVEGTSNPNLYWYRQAAGRGLQLLFYSVGIGQISSEVPQNLSASRPQDRQFILSSKKLLLSDSGFYLCAWSVDTAAETQYFGPGTRLLVL.

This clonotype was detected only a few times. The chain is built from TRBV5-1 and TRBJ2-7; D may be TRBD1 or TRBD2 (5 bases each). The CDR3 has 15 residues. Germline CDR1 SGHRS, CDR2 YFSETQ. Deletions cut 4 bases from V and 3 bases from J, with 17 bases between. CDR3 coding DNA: TGCGCCAGCAGCAGACAGTGGGGAGAGGACTACGAGCAGTACTTC. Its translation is CASSRQWGEDYEQYF.

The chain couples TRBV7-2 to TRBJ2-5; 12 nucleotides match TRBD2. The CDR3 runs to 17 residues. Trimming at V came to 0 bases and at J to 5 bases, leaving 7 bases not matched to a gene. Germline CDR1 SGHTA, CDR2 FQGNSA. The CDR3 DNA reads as TGTGCCAGCAGCTTAGCGGCTTTGACTAGCGGGGGTGAGACCCAGTACTTC. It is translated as CASSLAALTSGGETQYF.

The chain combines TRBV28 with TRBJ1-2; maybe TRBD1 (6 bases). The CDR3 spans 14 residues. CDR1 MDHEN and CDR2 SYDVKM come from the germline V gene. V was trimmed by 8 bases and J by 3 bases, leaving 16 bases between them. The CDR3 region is CASDFRQGYYGYTF. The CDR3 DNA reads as TGTGCCAGCGACTTCAGGCAGGGGTACTATGGCTACACCTTC.

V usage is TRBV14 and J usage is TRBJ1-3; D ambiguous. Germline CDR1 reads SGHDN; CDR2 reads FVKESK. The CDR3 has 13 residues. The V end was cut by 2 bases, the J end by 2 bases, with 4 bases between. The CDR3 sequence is CASSQIPGNTIYF. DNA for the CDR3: TGTGCCAGCAGCCAAATCCCTGGAAACACCATATATTTT.

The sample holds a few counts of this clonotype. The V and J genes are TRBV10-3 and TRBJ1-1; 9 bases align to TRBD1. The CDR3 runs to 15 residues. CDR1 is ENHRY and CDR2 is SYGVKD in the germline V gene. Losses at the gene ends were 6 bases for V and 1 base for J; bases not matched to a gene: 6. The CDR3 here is CAIRGWGQGNTEAFF. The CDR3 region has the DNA TGTGCCATCAGGGGCTGGGGACAGGGGAACACTGAAGCTTTCTTT.

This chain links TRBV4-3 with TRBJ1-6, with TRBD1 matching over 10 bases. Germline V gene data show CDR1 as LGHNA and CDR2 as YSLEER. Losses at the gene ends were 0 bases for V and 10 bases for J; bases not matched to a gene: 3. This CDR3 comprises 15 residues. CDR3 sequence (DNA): TGCGCCAGCAGCCAAGATGGGACAGGGGTCTCACCCCTCCACTTT. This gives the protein CASSQDGTGVSPLHF.

The CDR3 DNA reads TGTGCCAGCAGGGGATACGGGGTACAGGGAGAAGAGACCCAGTACTTC. This gives the protein CASRGYGVQGEETQYF. This chain connects TRBV27 to TRBJ2-5, with D tentatively TRBD1 (6 bases). Germline V gene sequence: CDR1 MNHEY, CDR2 SMNVEV (reference sequence). The CDR3 covers 16 residues. V was clipped by 6 bases and J by 3 bases, with 20 bases between them.

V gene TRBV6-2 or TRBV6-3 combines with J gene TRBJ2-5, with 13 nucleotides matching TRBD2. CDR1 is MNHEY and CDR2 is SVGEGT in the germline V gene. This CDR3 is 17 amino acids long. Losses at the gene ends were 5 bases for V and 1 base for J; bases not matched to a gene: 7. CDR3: CASSPGLAGIGQETQYF. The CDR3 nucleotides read TGTGCCAGCAGTCCGGGACTAGCGGGAATAGGCCAAGAGACCCAGTACTTC.

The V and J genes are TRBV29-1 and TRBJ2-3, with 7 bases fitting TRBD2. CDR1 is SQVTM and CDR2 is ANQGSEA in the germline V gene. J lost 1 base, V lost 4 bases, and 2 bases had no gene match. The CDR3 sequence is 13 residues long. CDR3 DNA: TGCAGCGTTGTAAGCGGGGGCACAGATACGCAGTATTTT. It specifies CSVVSGGTDTQYF.

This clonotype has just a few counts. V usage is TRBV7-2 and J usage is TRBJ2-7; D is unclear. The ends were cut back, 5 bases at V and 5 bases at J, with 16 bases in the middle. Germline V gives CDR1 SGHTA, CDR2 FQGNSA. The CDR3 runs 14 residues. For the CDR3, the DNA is TGTGCCAGCAGCCCCGGCCCCCATGGCAACGAGCAGTACTTC. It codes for CASSPGPHGNEQYF. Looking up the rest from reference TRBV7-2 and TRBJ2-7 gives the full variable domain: GAGVSQSPSNKVTEKGKDVELRCDPISGHTALYWYRQSLGQGLEFLIYFQGNSAPDKSGLPSDRFSAERTGGSVSTLTIQRTQQEDSAVYLCASSPGPHGNEQYFGPGTRLTVT.

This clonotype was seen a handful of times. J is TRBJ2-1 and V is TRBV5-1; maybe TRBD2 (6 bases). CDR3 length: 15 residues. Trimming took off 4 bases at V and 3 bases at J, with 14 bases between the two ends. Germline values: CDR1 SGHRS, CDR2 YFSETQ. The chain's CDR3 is CASSPTGRDYNEQFF. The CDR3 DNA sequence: TGCGCCAGCAGCCCCACCGGGAGAGACTACAATGAGCAGTTCTTC.

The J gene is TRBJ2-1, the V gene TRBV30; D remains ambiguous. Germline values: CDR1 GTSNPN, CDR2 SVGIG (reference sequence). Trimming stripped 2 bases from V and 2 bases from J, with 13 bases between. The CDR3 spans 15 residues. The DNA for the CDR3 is TGTGCCTGGAGTAGGTCTCGGGCCGCCTACAATGAGCAGTTCTTC. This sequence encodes CAWSRSRAAYNEQFF.

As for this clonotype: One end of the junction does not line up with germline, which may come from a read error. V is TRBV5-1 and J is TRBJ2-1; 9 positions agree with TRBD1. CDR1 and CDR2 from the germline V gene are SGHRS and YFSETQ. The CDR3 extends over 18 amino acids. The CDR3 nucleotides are TGCGCCAGCAGCGCATATTGGACAGGGGAAGTCCTCTACAACGAGCAGTTCTTC. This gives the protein CASSAYWTGEVLYNEQFF.

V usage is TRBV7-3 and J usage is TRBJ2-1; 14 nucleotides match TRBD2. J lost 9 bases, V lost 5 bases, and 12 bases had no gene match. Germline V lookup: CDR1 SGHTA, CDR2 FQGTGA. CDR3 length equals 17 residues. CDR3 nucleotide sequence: TGTGCCAGCAGCAAAGGGACTAGCGGGAGATATGGGGGTGAGCAGTTCTTC. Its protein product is CASSKGTSGRYGGEQFF.

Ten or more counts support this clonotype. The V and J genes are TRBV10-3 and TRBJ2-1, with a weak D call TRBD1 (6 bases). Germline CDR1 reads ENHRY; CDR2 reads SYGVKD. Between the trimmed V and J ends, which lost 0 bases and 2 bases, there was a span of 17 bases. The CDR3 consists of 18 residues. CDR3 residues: CAISESMDRDTTYNEQFF. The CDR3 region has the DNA TGTGCCATCAGTGAGTCCATGGACCGGGACACAACCTACAATGAGCAGTTCTTC.

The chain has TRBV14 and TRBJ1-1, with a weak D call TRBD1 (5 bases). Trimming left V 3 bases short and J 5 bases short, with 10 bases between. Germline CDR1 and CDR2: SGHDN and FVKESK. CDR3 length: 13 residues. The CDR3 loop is CASSHVGGTEAFF. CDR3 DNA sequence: TGTGCCAGCAGCCATGTGGGGGGGACTGAAGCTTTCTTT. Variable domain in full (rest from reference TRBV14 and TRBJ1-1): EAGVTQFPSHSVIEKGQTVTLRCDPISGHDNLYWYRRVMGKEIKFLLHFVKESKQDESGMPNNRFLAERTGGTYSTLKVQPAELEDSGVYFCASSHVGGTEAFFGQGTRLTVV.

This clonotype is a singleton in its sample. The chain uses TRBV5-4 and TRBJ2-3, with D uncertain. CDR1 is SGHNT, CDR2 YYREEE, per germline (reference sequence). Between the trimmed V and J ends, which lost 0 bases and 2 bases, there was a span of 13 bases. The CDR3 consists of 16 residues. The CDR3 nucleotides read TGTGCCAGCAGCTTGGCTGCCGAGCGACCCACAGATACGCAGTATTTT. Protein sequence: CASSLAAERPTDTQYF.

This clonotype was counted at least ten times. For the CDR3, the DNA is TGTGCCACCAGCAGAGTTAGCGGGGTCTACAATGAGCAGTTCTTC. Encoded protein: CATSRVSGVYNEQFF. V is TRBV15 and J is TRBJ2-1; TRBD2 matches at 8 bases. From germline, CDR1 is LNHNV and CDR2 YYDKDF (reference sequence). The CDR3 has 15 residues. The J segment lost 3 bases and the V segment lost 1 base, leaving 2 bases of the junction unmatched.

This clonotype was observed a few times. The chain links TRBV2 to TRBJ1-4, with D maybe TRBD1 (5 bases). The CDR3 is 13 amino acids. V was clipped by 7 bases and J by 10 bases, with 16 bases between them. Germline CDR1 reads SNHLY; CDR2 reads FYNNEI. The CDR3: CASKRDGGGKLFF. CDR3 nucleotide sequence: TGTGCCAGCAAGCGGGACGGGGGAGGAAAACTGTTTTTT.

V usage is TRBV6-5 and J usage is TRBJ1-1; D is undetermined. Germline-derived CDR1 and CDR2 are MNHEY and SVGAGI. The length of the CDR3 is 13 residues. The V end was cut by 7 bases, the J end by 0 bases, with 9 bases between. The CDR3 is CASTLVLNTEAFF. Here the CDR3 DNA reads TGTGCCAGCACTTTGGTCCTGAACACTGAAGCTTTCTTT.

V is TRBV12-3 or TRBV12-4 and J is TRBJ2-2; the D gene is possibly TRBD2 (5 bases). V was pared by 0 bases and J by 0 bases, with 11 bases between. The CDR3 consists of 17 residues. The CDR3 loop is CASSLAPSGSNTGELFF. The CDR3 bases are TGTGCCAGCAGTTTAGCGCCAAGCGGATCGAACACCGGGGAGCTGTTTTTT.

Here the CDR3 reads CASSTPGLATDTQYF. The CDR3 DNA reads as TGTGCCAGCAGCACCCCGGGACTAGCGACAGATACGCAGTATTTT. This chain joins TRBV7-8 and TRBJ2-3; 10 bases are a match to TRBD2. Germline CDR1 is SGHVS and CDR2 is FQNEAQ. The CDR3 extends over 15 amino acids. V shed 5 bases and J 3 bases; nucleotides not matched to a gene: 5.

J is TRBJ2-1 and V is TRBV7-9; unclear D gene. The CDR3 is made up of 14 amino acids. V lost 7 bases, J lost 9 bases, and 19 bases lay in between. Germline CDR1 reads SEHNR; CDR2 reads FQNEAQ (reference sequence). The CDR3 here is CASTSWRGVTEQFF. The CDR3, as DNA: TGTGCCAGCACCTCCTGGCGCGGTGTTACTGAGCAGTTCTTC.